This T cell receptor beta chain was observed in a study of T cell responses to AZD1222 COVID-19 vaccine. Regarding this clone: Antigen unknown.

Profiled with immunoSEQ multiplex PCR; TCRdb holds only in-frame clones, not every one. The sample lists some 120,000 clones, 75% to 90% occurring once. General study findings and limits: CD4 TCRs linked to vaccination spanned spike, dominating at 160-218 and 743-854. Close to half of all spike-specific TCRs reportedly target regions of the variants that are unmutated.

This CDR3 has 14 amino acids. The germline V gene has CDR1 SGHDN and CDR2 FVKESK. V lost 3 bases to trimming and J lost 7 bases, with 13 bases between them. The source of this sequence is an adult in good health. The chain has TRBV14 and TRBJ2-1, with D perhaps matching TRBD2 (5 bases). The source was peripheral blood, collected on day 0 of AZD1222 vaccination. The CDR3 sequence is CASSQIQRRNEQFF. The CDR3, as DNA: TGTGCCAGCAGCCAGATCCAGCGGAGGAATGAGCAGTTCTTC.